This TCR beta chain was documented in a study of T cells after yellow fever vaccination. In this sample, this clonotype turned up a few times. Its antigen is not known. Via MiXCR, TCRdb re-called the 5' RACE reads, giving one row per CDR3 protein. The sample yields about 550,000 distinct CDR3 sequences, about 19% seen once. Study results and caveats: Post-booster repertoires contained most primary-vaccination clones again (around 97% CD4, around 88% CD8).

Sequencing used PBMCs, obtained 15 days after the yellow fever booster vaccination. The TCR comes from a man younger than 40 who received the YFV17D yellow fever vaccine.

Here the CDR3 DNA reads TGCAGTGCACTAACCTTGGAAGGGTCCCAAGAGACCCAGTACTTC. This encodes CSALTLEGSQETQYF. The chain has TRBV20-1 and TRBJ2-5; D is ambiguous. The CDR3 spans 15 residues. The germline V gene encodes CDR1 DFQATT and CDR2 SNEGSKA (reference sequence). V lost 6 bases, J lost 1 base, and 18 bases lay in between.